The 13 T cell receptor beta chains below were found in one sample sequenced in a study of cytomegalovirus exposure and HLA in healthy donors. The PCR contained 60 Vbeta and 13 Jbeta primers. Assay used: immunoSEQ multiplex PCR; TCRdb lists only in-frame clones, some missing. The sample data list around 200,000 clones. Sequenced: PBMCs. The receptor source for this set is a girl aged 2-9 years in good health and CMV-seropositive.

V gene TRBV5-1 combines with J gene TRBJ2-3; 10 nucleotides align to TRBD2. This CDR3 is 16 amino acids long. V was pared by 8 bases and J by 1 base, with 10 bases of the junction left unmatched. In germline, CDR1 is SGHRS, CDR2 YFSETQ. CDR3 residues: CASTTTGTSGTDTQYF. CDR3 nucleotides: TGCGCCAGTACCACAACCGGGACTAGCGGCACAGATACGCAGTATTTT.

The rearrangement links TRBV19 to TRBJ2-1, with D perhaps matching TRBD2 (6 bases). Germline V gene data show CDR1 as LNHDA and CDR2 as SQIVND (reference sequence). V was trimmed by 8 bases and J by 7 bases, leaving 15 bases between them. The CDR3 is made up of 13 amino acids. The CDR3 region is CASSIAVWNEQFF. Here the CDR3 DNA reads TGTGCCAGTTCGATAGCGGTTTGGAATGAGCAGTTCTTC.

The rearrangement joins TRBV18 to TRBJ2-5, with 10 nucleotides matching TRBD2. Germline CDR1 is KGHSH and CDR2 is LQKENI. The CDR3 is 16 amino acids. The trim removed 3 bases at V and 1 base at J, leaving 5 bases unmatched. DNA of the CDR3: TGTGCCAGCTCACCGATAAGCGGGAGGGGCCAAGAGACCCAGTACTTC. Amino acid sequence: CASSPISGRGQETQYF.

CDR3 region: CASSLDSGTSDEQYF. CDR3 DNA: TGTGCCAGCAGCTTAGACTCCGGGACTAGTGACGAGCAGTACTTC. The J gene is TRBJ2-7, the V gene TRBV7-2; 8 nucleotides agree with TRBD2. From germline, CDR1 is SGHTA and CDR2 FQGNSA. CDR3 length: 15 amino acids. With V trimmed by 1 base and J by 5 bases, 7 bases remained unmatched.

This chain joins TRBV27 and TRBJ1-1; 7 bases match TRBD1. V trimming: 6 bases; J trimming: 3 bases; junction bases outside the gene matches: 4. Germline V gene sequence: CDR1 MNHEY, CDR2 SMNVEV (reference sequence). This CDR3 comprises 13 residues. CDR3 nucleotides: TGTGCCAGCAGCATCCAGGGGGACACTGAAGCTTTCTTT. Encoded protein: CASSIQGDTEAFF.

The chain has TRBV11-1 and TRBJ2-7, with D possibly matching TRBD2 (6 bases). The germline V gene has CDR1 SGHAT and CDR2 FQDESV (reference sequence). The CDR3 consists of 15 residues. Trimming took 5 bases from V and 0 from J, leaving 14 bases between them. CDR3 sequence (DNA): TGTGCCAGCAGCCTGGGAGGCTTAAGCTCCTACGAGCAGTACTTC. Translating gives CASSLGGLSSYEQYF.

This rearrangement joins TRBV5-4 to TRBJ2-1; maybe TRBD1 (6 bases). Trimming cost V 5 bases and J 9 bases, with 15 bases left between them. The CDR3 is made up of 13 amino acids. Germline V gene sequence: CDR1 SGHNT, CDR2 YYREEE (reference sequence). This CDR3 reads CASRGAKLGEQFF. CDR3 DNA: TGTGCCAGCAGGGGGGCCAAATTGGGTGAGCAGTTCTTC.

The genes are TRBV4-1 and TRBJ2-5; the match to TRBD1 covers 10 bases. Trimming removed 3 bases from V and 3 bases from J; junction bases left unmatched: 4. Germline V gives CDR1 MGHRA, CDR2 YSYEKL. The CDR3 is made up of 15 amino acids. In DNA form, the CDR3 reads TGCGCCAGCAGCCACCCCGGGACAGGGGAAGAGACCCAGTACTTC. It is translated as CASSHPGTGEETQYF.

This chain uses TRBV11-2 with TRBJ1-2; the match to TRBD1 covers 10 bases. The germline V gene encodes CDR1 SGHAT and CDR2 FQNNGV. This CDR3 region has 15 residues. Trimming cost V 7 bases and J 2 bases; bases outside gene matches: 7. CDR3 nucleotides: TGTGCCAGCACCTTGTCGGACAGGGGGAACTATGGCTACACCTTC. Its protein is CASTLSDRGNYGYTF.

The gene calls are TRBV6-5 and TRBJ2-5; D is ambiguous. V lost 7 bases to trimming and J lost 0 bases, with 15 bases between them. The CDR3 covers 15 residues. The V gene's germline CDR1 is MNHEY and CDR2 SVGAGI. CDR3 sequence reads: CASKMNTVYQETQYF. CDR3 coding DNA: TGTGCCAGCAAAATGAATACAGTCTACCAAGAGACCCAGTACTTC.

The CDR3 spells CASSVAGGDNEQFF. DNA of the CDR3: TGTGCCAGCAGTGTAGCGGGAGGGGACAATGAGCAGTTCTTC. The V gene is TRBV27, the J gene TRBJ2-1, with 11 bases matching TRBD2. CDR1 is MNHEY and CDR2 is SMNVEV in the germline V gene (reference sequence). The length of the CDR3 is 14 residues. The V gene end was trimmed by 5 bases and the J gene end by 5 bases; junction bases not matched to a gene: 2.

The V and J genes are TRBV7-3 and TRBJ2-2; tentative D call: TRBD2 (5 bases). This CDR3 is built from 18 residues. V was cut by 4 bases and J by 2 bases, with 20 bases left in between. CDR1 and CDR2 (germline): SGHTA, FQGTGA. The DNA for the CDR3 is TGTGCCAGCAGCTCAAAGGGCCCGAGGGCCTCTAACACCGGGGAGCTGTTTTTT. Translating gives CASSSKGPRASNTGELFF. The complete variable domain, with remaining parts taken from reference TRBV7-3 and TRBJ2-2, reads GAGVSQTPSNKVTEKGKYVELRCDPISGHTALYWYRQSLGQGPEFLIYFQGTGAADDSGLPNDRFFAVRPEGSVSTLKIQRTERGDSAVYLCASSSKGPRASNTGELFFGEGSRLTVL.

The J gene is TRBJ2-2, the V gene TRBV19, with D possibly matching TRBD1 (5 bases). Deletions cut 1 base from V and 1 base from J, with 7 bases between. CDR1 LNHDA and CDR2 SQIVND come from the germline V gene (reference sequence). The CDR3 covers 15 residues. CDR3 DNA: TGTGCCAGTAGTATAGCAGGGTTGAACACCGGGGAGCTGTTTTTT. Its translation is CASSIAGLNTGELFF. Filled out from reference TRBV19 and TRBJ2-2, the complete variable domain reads DGGITQSPKYLFRKEGQNVTLSCEQNLNHDAMYWYRQDPGQGLRLIYYSQIVNDFQKGDIAEGYSVSREKKESFPLTVTSAQKNPTAFYLCASSIAGLNTGELFFGEGSRLTVL.